The 5 T cell receptor beta chains given below trace back to one sample, sequenced in a study of blood T cell repertoires in COVID-19. Method: immunoSEQ multiplex PCR; TCRdb's copy keeps in-frame clones and lacks some. The data show some 240,000 clones, with 85% to 90% seen just once and about 2.1% held by the top ten. Source material: peripheral blood. The origin of the receptors is an older woman with COVID-19, enrolled during active disease.

This clone was found once. The gene calls are TRBV5-1 and TRBJ2-3; 14 positions match TRBD2. The trim removed 4 bases at V and 0 bases at J, leaving 7 bases unmatched. This CDR3 region has 18 residues. Germline V CDR1 and CDR2: SGHRS, YFSETQ. CDR3 residues: CASSGGLAGAPSTDTQYF. The CDR3 nucleotides are TGCGCCAGCAGCGGGGGACTAGCGGGGGCACCTAGCACAGATACGCAGTATTTT.

The chain combines TRBV6-5 with TRBJ2-2, with 11 bases fitting TRBD2. Germline V CDR1 and CDR2: MNHEY, SVGAGI. J lost 0 bases, V lost 8 bases, and 2 bases had no gene match. The CDR3 is 15 amino acids. The CDR3 coding sequence is TGTGCCAGCCTAGCGGGGGGCGCGAACACCGGGGAGCTGTTTTTT. It encodes CASLAGGANTGELFF.

The chain carries TRBV5-3 and TRBJ2-1; 10 bases match TRBD2. TRBV5-3 is given ORF status, its function remaining uncertain. V was pared by 0 bases and J by 0 bases, with 15 bases of the junction left unmatched. The CDR3 has 21 amino acids. The CDR3 DNA is TGTGCCAGAAGCTTGGCGTGCCTAGCGGGGGCCTTTTTCAGCTCCTACAATGAGCAGTTCTTC. Its protein is CARSLACLAGAFFSSYNEQFF.

V and J are TRBV11-3 and TRBJ1-1; D gene uncertain. Germline lookup yields CDR1 SGHNT and CDR2 YENEEA. Trimming shortened V by 6 bases and J by 5 bases, and 10 bases separated the two germline ends. CDR3 length: 12 amino acids. Here the CDR3 reads CASSSRGTEAFF. In nucleotides, the CDR3 is TGTGCCAGCAGTTCTCGGGGTACTGAAGCTTTCTTT.

The chain uses TRBV10-3 and TRBJ1-1; 7 bases map to TRBD1. The CDR3 extends over 14 amino acids. V gave up 4 bases and J gave up 3 bases; unmatched junction bases: 5. The germline gives CDR1 ENHRY, CDR2 SYGVKD. CDR3 DNA sequence: TGTGCCATCAGTGCAGACAGGGATTACACTGAAGCTTTCTTT. Residues: CAISADRDYTEAFF.